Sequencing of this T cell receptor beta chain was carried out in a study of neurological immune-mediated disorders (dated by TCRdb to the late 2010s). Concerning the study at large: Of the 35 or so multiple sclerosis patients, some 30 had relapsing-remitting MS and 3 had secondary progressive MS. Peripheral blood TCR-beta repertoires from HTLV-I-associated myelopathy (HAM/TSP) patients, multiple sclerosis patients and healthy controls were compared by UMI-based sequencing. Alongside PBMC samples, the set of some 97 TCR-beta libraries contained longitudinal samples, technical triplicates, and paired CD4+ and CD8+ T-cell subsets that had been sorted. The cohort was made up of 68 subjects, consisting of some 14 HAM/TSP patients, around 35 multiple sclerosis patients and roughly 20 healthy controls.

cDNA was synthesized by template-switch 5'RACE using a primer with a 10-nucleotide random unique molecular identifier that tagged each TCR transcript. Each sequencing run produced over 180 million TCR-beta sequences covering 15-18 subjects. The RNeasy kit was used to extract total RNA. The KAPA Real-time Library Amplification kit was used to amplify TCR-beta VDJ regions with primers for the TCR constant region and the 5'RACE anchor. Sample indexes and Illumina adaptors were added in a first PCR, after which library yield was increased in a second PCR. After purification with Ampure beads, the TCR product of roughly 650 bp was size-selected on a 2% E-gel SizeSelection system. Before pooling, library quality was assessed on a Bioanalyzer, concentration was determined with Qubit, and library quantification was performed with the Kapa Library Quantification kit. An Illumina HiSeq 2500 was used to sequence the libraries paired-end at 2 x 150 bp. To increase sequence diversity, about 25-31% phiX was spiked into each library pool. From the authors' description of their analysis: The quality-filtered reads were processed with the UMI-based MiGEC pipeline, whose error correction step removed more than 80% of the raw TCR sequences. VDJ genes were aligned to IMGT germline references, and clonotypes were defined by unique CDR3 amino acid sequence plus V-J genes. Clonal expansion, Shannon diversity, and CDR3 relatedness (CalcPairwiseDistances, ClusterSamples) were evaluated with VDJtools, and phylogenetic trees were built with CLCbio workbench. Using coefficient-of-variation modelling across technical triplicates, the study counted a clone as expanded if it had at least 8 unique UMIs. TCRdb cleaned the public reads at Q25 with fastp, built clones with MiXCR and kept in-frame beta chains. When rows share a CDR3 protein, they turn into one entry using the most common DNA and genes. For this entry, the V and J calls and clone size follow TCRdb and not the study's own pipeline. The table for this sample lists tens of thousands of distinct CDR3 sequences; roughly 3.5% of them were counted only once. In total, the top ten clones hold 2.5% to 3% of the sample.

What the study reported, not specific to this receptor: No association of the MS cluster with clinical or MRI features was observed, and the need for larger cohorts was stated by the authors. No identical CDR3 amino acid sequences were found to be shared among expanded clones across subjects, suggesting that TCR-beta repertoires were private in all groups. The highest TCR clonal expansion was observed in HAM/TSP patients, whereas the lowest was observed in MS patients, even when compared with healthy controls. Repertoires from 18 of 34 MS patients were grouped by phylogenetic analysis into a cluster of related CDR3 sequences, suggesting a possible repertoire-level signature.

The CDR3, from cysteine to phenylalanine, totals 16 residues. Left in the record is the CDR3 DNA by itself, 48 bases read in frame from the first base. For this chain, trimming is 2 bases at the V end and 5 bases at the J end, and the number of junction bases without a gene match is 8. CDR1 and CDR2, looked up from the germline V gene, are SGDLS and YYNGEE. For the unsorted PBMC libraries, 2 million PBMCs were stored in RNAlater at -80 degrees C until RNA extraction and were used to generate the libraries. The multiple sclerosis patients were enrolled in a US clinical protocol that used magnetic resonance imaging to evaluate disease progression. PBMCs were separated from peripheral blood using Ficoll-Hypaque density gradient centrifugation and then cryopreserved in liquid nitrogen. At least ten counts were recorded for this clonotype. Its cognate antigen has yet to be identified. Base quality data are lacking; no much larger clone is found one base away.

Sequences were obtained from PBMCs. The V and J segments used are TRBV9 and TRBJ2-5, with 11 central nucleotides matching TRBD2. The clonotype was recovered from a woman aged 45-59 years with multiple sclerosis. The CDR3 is CASSVRLAGGRETQYF. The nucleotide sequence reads TGTGCCAGCAGCGTGCGGTTAGCGGGGGGGCGTGAGACCCAGTACTTC.